Presented here are 29 T cell receptor beta chains from one specimen sequenced in a study of T cells in women clearing cervical HPV infection. Produced via immunoSEQ multiplex PCR; TCRdb's table is partial and in-frame only. This repertoire comprises some 23,000 clones; its ten largest clones make up less than 30%. Sequenced: blood buffy coat. The receptors derive from a woman aged 18 to 75 with a cervical HPV16 infection that either progressed to CIN3+ or cleared (not recorded which).

Worth noting for this clone: The read stops 3 residues short of the end of the CDR3; the missing end is completed from the germline J gene. The chain is built from TRBV28 and TRBJ2-1; tentative D call: TRBD2 (7 bases). The CDR3 is made up of 16 amino acids. The germline CDR1 and CDR2 sequences are MDHEN and SYDVKM. Trimming removed 1 base at V and 1 base at J, with 11 bases between. The sequenced CDR3 bases are TGTGCCAGCAGTTTATCGGGGGGCGGGTCCTACAATGAG. Its protein product is CASSLSGGGSYNE. The whole CDR3 sequence reads CASSLSGGGSYNEQFF.

Details on this clone: The missing CDR3 end, 3 residues past where the read stops, is filled in from the germline J gene. The chain joins TRBV7-9 to TRBJ1-1; 7 bases line up with TRBD1. V was clipped by 7 bases and J by 1 base; unmatched bases: 6. CDR1 and CDR2 (germline): SEHNR, FQNEAQ (reference sequence). This CDR3 comprises 14 residues. The part of the CDR3 DNA that was read is TGTGCCAGCATTCGGGACAGCTGGAACACTGAA. Translating it yields CASIRDSWNTE. The whole CDR3 sequence reads CASIRDSWNTEAFF.

Regarding this clone: The CDR3 goes on 3 residues after the read ends, and that part is filled in from the germline J gene. V is TRBV18 and J is TRBJ2-5; unclear D gene. Germline CDR1 is KGHSH and CDR2 is LQKENI. The CDR3 contains 14 residues. This chain's CDR3 is CASSPPSRPDTQYF. Incomplete CDR3 DNA: TGTGCCAGCTCACCACCCTCCAGGCCAGATACC.

As to this clone: The read ends 3 residues shy of where the CDR3 ends; the end is completed using the germline J gene. The rearrangement links TRBV6-1 to TRBJ2-2; tentative D call: TRBD1 (5 bases). Germline assignment: CDR1 MNHNS and CDR2 SASEGT. This CDR3 has 14 amino acids. The CDR3 loop is CASSERGYNEKLFF. Partial CDR3 DNA: TGTGCCAGCAGTGAAAGGGGCTATAATGAAAAG.

As to this clone: With the read ending 3 residues before the CDR3 end, the germline J gene is used to fill in that end. V and J are TRBV11-2 and TRBJ2-1, with 8 positions matching TRBD1. V gave up 8 bases and J gave up 8 bases; unmatched junction bases: 11. There are 14 residues in the CDR3. Germline assignment: CDR1 SGHAT and CDR2 FQNNGV. CDR3 sequence: CASRDRGFFDEQFF. CDR3 DNA, as far as it was read: TGTGCCAGCCGAGACAGGGGATTTTTCGATGAG.

Comment on this clone: Sequencing ends 3 residues short of the CDR3 end; the germline J gene provides the rest. The chain employs TRBV5-1 and TRBJ1-1; 7 bases map to TRBD1. The ends lost 1 base at V and 2 bases at J; junction bases unmatched: 2. Germline V gene sequence: CDR1 SGHRS, CDR2 YFSETQ. The CDR3 runs to 14 residues. The chain's CDR3 is CASSLRDRNTEAFF. The CDR3 bases that were read are TGCGCCAGCAGCTTGCGGGACAGAAACACTGAA.

With regard to this clone: The read gets to within 3 residues of the CDR3 end, and the germline J gene fills in the rest. V is TRBV29-1 and J is TRBJ2-4, with D possibly matching TRBD1 (6 bases). Trimming shortened V by 3 bases and J by 1 base, and 13 bases separated the two germline ends. The CDR3 is 15 residues long. Germline CDR1 SQVTM, CDR2 ANQGSEA. CDR3 bases read: TGCAGCGTTGAGGGGGCTCCGGGGGCCAAAAACATT. Protein sequence: CSVEGAPGAKNI. The CDR3 as a whole reads CSVEGAPGAKNIQYF.

In the case of this clone: The read ends 3 residues before the CDR3 terminus; that terminus is restored from the germline J gene. This sequence joins TRBV28 and TRBJ2-3, with 8 positions matching TRBD1. Per the germline V gene, CDR1 is MDHEN and CDR2 is SYDVKM. This CDR3 spans 15 amino acids. The V segment lost 1 base and the J segment 2 bases; nucleotides outside the gene matches: 2. The part of the CDR3 DNA that was read is TGTGCCAGCAGTTTATACAGGGGGGCCACAGATACG. The encoded protein is CASSLYRGATDT. The full CDR3 protein is CASSLYRGATDTQYF.

Note on this clone: The missing CDR3 end, 3 residues past where the read stops, is filled in from the germline J gene. The V call is TRBV7-3, the J call TRBJ2-5; a weak D match, TRBD1 (6 bases). The CDR3 length is 15 residues. CDR1 is SGHTA, CDR2 FQGTGA, per germline. The CDR3 loop is CASSLSFGQGQTQYF. CDR3 DNA, as far as it was read: TGTGCCAGCAGCTTAAGTTTTGGGCAGGGGCAAACC.

Details on this clone: The read terminates 3 residues before the CDR3 end, so the remaining end is supplied by the germline J gene. The chain recombines TRBV20-1 with TRBJ2-4; 8 positions match TRBD2. The V gene end was trimmed by 6 bases and the J gene end by 7 bases; junction bases not matched to a gene: 17. The CDR3 loop spans 16 amino acids. Looked up from germline, CDR1 is DFQATT and CDR2 is SNEGSKA (reference sequence). This CDR3 is CSARKGSGAVLNIQYF. The CDR3 bases that were read are TGCAGTGCCCGGAAAGGTAGCGGGGCTGTTTTGAACATT.

The sequenced CDR3 bases are TGTGCCAGCACTATACTAGGGTCCTACGAG. Translating gives CASTILGSYE. The CDR3 in its entirety is CASTILGSYEQYF. J is TRBJ2-7 and V is TRBV2; a possible D gene is TRBD2 (5 bases). Read sequence stops 3 residues before the CDR3 end, and the germline J gene provides the missing end. V lost 7 bases and J 1 base, leaving 11 bases between the germline ends. The CDR3 spans 13 residues. CDR1 and CDR2 from the germline V gene are SNHLY and FYNNEI.

A note on this clone: The read stops 3 residues short of the end of the CDR3; the missing end is completed from the germline J gene. The rearrangement links TRBV11-2 to TRBJ1-2, with TRBD1 as a possible D gene (5 bases). CDR1 and CDR2 (germline): SGHAT, FQNNGV. CDR3 length: 15 residues. Incomplete CDR3 DNA: TGTGCCAGCAGCTTTCTCCTCCCGGGGGATGGCGGC. Its protein product is CASSFLLPGDGG. The whole CDR3 sequence is CASSFLLPGDGGYTF. The full variable domain, completed using reference TRBV11-2 and TRBJ1-2, is EAGVAQSPRYKIIEKRQSVAFWCNPISGHATLYWYQQILGQGPKLLIQFQNNGVVDDSQLPKDRFSAERLKGVDSTLKIQPAKLEDSAVYLCASSFLLPGDGGYTFGSGTRLTVV.

A remark on this clone: The DNA ends 3 residues before the CDR3 does, and the rest of the CDR3 is filled in from the germline J gene. The chain has TRBV29-1 and TRBJ1-1; unclear D gene. CDR1 SQVTM and CDR2 ANQGSEA come from the germline V gene. The CDR3 loop spans 12 amino acids. The V end was cut by 5 bases, the J end by 1 base, with 8 bases between. This chain's CDR3 is CSVRKANTEAFF. CDR3 DNA (partial): TGCAGCGTTAGAAAAGCGAACACTGAA.

The covered CDR3 bases are TGTGCCAGCAGCTTAGGGACACATAAATCGGAGACC. Translation: CASSLGTHKSET. The CDR3, in full, reads CASSLGTHKSETQYF. This chain connects TRBV11-3 to TRBJ2-5; possible D gene TRBD1, 5 bases. The read ends 3 residues shy of where the CDR3 ends; the end is completed using the germline J gene. This CDR3 contains 15 residues. Per the germline V gene, CDR1 is SGHNT and CDR2 is YENEEA. V shed 1 base and J shed 5 bases, with 14 bases lying between them.

Note on this clone: The read terminates 3 residues before the CDR3 end, so the remaining end is supplied by the germline J gene. V and J are TRBV7-3 and TRBJ2-1; TRBD2 matches 10 bases. V dropped 3 bases and J dropped 9; count of bases not matched to a gene: 5. The CDR3 has 14 amino acids. Per germline, CDR1 SGHTA and CDR2 FQGTGA. Incomplete CDR3 DNA: TGTGCCAGCAGCTTTAGCGGGGGGTCCAGTGAG. Protein: CASSFSGGSSE. The whole CDR3 is CASSFSGGSSEQFF.

Comments on this clone: The sequenced fragment ends 3 residues before the CDR3 boundary, so the rest is inferred from the germline J gene. This sequence joins TRBV7-3 and TRBJ2-5, with TRBD2 as a possible D gene (5 bases). Germline CDR1 reads SGHTA; CDR2 reads FQGTGA. Trimming left V 1 base short and J 5 bases short, with 14 bases between. The CDR3 has 15 amino acids. The CDR3: CASSLIAGVRETQYF. The CDR3 DNA, read in part, is TGTGCCAGCAGCTTAATTGCCGGGGTCAGGGAGACC.

Points on this clone: The CDR3 is cut off 3 residues early in the read; its end comes from the germline J gene. V gene TRBV19 combines with J gene TRBJ1-5; no firm D call. Trimming left V 6 bases short and J 4 bases short, with 13 bases between. Germline CDR1 is LNHDA and CDR2 is SQIVND (reference sequence). CDR3 length: 14 amino acids. The DNA read from the CDR3 is TGTGCCAGTAGCACGGGGTGGGGAAATCAGCCC. As protein: CASSTGWGNQP. The full CDR3 is CASSTGWGNQPQHF. The complete variable domain, with remaining parts taken from reference TRBV19 and TRBJ1-5, reads DGGITQSPKYLFRKEGQNVTLSCEQNLNHDAMYWYRQDPGQGLRLIYYSQIVNDFQKGDIAEGYSVSREKKESFPLTVTSAQKNPTAFYLCASSTGWGNQPQHFGDGTRLSIL.

Of note for this clone: The read ends 3 residues early relative to the CDR3; the germline J gene fills the gap. The genes are TRBV6-1 and TRBJ2-3; 11 positions match TRBD2. The ends lost 4 bases at V and 3 bases at J; junction bases unmatched: 12. Germline V lookup: CDR1 MNHNS, CDR2 SASEGT. This CDR3 contains 18 residues. The sequenced part of the CDR3 DNA is TGTGCCAGCAGTGTAGCCCCGACCGGGACTAGCGGAACAGATACG. Protein sequence: CASSVAPTGTSGTDT. In full, the CDR3 reads CASSVAPTGTSGTDTQYF.

Note on this clone: The read halts 3 residues ahead of the CDR3 end, with the missing end drawn from the germline J gene. The V call is TRBV11-2, the J call TRBJ2-3; TRBD2 matches at 8 bases. Germline V gene lookup returns CDR1 SGHAT and CDR2 FQNNGV. V shed 3 bases, J shed 2 bases, and the junction held 4 bases outside the gene matches. The CDR3 covers 15 residues. CDR3 DNA, as far as it was read: TGTGCCAGCAGCTTTAGCGGGAAGGTCACAGATACG. This sequence encodes CASSFSGKVTDT. The whole CDR3 sequence reads CASSFSGKVTDTQYF. The complete variable domain, with remaining parts taken from reference TRBV11-2 and TRBJ2-3, reads EAGVAQSPRYKIIEKRQSVAFWCNPISGHATLYWYQQILGQGPKLLIQFQNNGVVDDSQLPKDRFSAERLKGVDSTLKIQPAKLEDSAVYLCASSFSGKVTDTQYFGPGTRLTVL.

In regard to this clone: The read falls 3 residues short of the CDR3 end, and the missing part is taken from the germline J gene. The chain recombines TRBV20-1 with TRBJ1-6; the match to TRBD1 covers 8 bases. This CDR3 comprises 15 residues. The V and J ends lost 3 bases and 10 bases, in that order; junction bases with no gene match: 11. Germline loops: CDR1 DFQATT, CDR2 SNEGSKA (reference sequence). CDR3 sequence: CSARDRVIGGSPLHF. The part of the CDR3 DNA that was read is TGCAGTGCTAGGGACAGGGTTATCGGAGGATCACCC.

As to this clone: The CDR3 end falls 3 residues outside the read, so it is completed with the germline J gene. This chain joins TRBV7-6 and TRBJ2-2; 8 nucleotides align to TRBD2. With V trimmed by 5 bases and J by 6 bases, 17 bases remained unmatched. Germline V gene data show CDR1 as SGHVS and CDR2 as FNYEAQ. The length of the CDR3 is 18 residues. The covered CDR3 bases are TGTGCCAGCAGCAGACACACCGGGACTAGAAGGGAAGCCGGGGAG. It encodes CASSRHTGTRREAGE. From start to end, the CDR3 is CASSRHTGTRREAGELFF. The variable domain in full, completed from reference TRBV7-6 and TRBJ2-2, reads GAGVSQSPRYKVTKRGQDVALRCDPISGHVSLYWYRQALGQGPEFLTYFNYEAQQDKSGLPNDRFSAERPEGSISTLTIQRTEQRDSAMYRCASSRHTGTRREAGELFFGEGSRLTVL.

Regarding this clone: Sequencing ends 3 residues short of the CDR3 end; the germline J gene provides the rest. This chain links TRBV5-1 with TRBJ2-1, with D unresolved. Trimming took off 2 bases at V and 8 bases at J, with 8 bases between the two ends. The CDR3 is 12 residues long. From germline, CDR1 is SGHRS and CDR2 YFSETQ. The CDR3 is CASSFSSDEQFF. The sequenced part of the CDR3 DNA is TGCGCCAGCAGCTTCTCGTCGGATGAG.

Of note for this clone: The read ends 3 residues before the CDR3 terminus; that terminus is restored from the germline J gene. The J gene is TRBJ2-5, the V gene TRBV20-1; possible D gene TRBD2, 5 bases. There are 12 residues in the CDR3. The ends were cut back, 6 bases at V and 5 bases at J, with 13 bases in the middle. The V gene's germline CDR1 is DFQATT and CDR2 SNEGSKA (reference sequence). The DNA read from the CDR3 is TGCAGTGCGGCGGGCCCTCGGGAGACC. Translation: CSAAGPRET. The CDR3 reads in full as CSAAGPRETQYF.

Of note for this clone: The CDR3 end falls 3 residues outside the read, so it is completed with the germline J gene. This chain uses TRBV19 with TRBJ2-7; tentative D call: TRBD2 (6 bases). This CDR3 spans 11 amino acids. V was pared by 10 bases and J by 6 bases, with 13 bases between. The germline V gene has CDR1 LNHDA and CDR2 SQIVND (reference sequence). The CDR3 bases that were read are TGTGCCACACTGACTAGTTCCGAG. Protein sequence: CATLTSSE. The whole CDR3 sequence is CATLTSSEQYF. The complete variable domain, with remaining parts taken from reference TRBV19 and TRBJ2-7, reads DGGITQSPKYLFRKEGQNVTLSCEQNLNHDAMYWYRQDPGQGLRLIYYSQIVNDFQKGDIAEGYSVSREKKESFPLTVTSAQKNPTAFYLCATLTSSEQYFGPGTRLTVT.

A remark on this clone: The observed sequence ends 3 residues before the CDR3 terminus, with the missing tail filled in from the germline J gene. V gene TRBV5-1 combines with J gene TRBJ1-1; 9 bases are shared with TRBD1. CDR3 size: 17 residues. Trimming cost V 0 bases and J 0 bases; bases outside gene matches: 6. The germline gives CDR1 SGHRS, CDR2 YFSETQ. CDR3 region: CASSLDGTGNMNTEAFF. The CDR3 bases that were read are TGCGCCAGCAGCTTGGACGGGACAGGGAACATGAACACTGAA.

A note on this clone: The read finishes 3 residues shy of the CDR3 end, and the germline J gene is used to complete it. This chain joins TRBV9 and TRBJ2-1, with a weak D call TRBD1 (6 bases). V shed 0 bases and J shed 0 bases, with 10 bases lying between them. The germline CDR1 and CDR2 sequences are SGDLS and YYNGEE. The CDR3 has 16 residues. CDR3 region: CASSVGVGGSYNEQFF. The DNA read from the CDR3 is TGTGCCAGCAGCGTAGGGGTAGGGGGCTCCTACAATGAG.

In the case of this clone: The read is 3 residues too short to cover the CDR3 end, so that end is filled in from the germline J gene. The chain uses TRBV2 and TRBJ1-4; no reliable D call. The V and J ends lost 5 bases and 0 bases respectively, with 7 bases between them. Germline loops: CDR1 SNHLY, CDR2 FYNNEI. The CDR3 loop spans 14 amino acids. The CDR3 protein is CASSYHSTNEKLFF. Partial CDR3 DNA: TGTGCCAGCAGTTATCACTCAACTAATGAAAAA. The variable domain in full, with the rest retrieved from reference TRBV2 and TRBJ1-4, is EPEVTQTPSHQVTQMGQEVILRCVPISNHLYFYWYRQILGQKVEFLVSFYNNEISEKSEIFDDQFSVERPDGSNFTLKIRSTKLEDSAMYFCASSYHSTNEKLFFGSGTQLSVL.

Concerning this clone: The sequenced fragment ends 3 residues before the CDR3 boundary, so the rest is inferred from the germline J gene. The rearrangement uses TRBV29-1 and TRBJ1-5; TRBD1 matches 9 bases. V gave up 6 bases and J gave up 4 bases; unmatched junction bases: 10. This CDR3 contains 15 residues. Germline-derived CDR1 and CDR2 are SQVTM and ANQGSEA. The part of the CDR3 DNA that was read is TGCAGCGTACAAACGGACAGGGGACTAAATCAGCCC. Translation: CSVQTDRGLNQP. The CDR3 as a whole reads CSVQTDRGLNQPQHF.

Of note for this clone: The sequenced fragment ends 3 residues before the CDR3 boundary, so the rest is inferred from the germline J gene. This sequence joins TRBV18 and TRBJ1-1; D is uncertain. CDR3 length: 11 residues. Germline V gives CDR1 KGHSH, CDR2 LQKENI. The DNA read from the CDR3 is TGTGCCAGCTCACCCCTCCTGGAA. Translated: CASSPLLE. The whole CDR3 sequence is CASSPLLEAFF.